The rows below give T cell receptor beta chains drawn from one sample of a study of blood T cell repertoires in COVID-19. Profiling relied on immunoSEQ multiplex PCR, and the TCRdb table lists in-frame clones only, not all of them. The table includes a few hundred thousand clones, about 87% detected once. The sample consisted of peripheral blood. The receptor source for this set is a man aged 55 to 70 who had recovered from COVID-19. The CDR3 runs from the conserved cysteine through the conserved F or W. D genes are given only for firm matches. Where a row states a size, it is once, few, many or the class of an expanded clone; other rows omit it.

d_call	clone_size	v_call	j_call	cdr3_nt	cdr3_aa
TRBD2	NA	TRBV5-1	TRBJ2-2	TGCGCCAGCAGCTTGCAAGGACTAGCGGGAGGTATGGGCACCGGGGAGCTGTTTTTT	CASSLQGLAGGMGTGELFF
TRBD2	NA	TRBV9	TRBJ2-2	TGTGCCAGCAGCGGCGGACTAGCGGTGAACACCGGGGAGCTGTTTTTT	CASSGGLAVNTGELFF
TRBD1	NA	TRBV7-2	TRBJ2-7	TGTGCCAGCAGCTTATATACAGGGGAGAACGAGCAGTACTTC	CASSLYTGENEQYF
NA	NA	TRBV14	TRBJ1-6	TGTGCCAGCACCCAGACAGAAGGAAGATCACCCCTCCACTTT	CASTQTEGRSPLHF
TRBD1	NA	TRBV30	TRBJ2-7	TGTGCCTGGACCAGGGGGCCTTCCTACGAGCAGTACTTC	CAWTRGPSYEQYF
NA	few	TRBV7-2	TRBJ2-3	TGTGCCAGCAGCTCCCCCCAGCGTCACTCAGATACGCAGTATTTT	CASSSPQRHSDTQYF
TRBD1	NA	TRBV27	TRBJ2-7	TGTGCCAGCAGTTCTCCCGGGACAGGGGGATCCTACGAGCAGTACTTC	CASSSPGTGGSYEQYF
TRBD2	NA	TRBV5-1	TRBJ2-7	TGCGCCAGCAGCATGGGGACTAGCGGAATCTACGAGCAGTACTTC	CASSMGTSGIYEQYF
TRBD2	NA	TRBV6-4	TRBJ2-1	TGTGCCAGCAGTGGGACTAGCGGGGGGAATGAGCAGTTCTTC	CASSGTSGGNEQFF
NA	NA	TRBV5-1	TRBJ2-5	TGCGCCAGCAGCTTGGCAGGGCTAGGGGAGACCCAGTACTTC	CASSLAGLGETQYF
NA	NA	TRBV20-1	TRBJ1-3	TGCAGTGCTCCCCTTGGAAACACCATATATTTT	CSAPLGNTIYF
NA	NA	TRBV10-1	TRBJ1-2	TGCGCCAGCAGTTTGGCGGGCAGATCTTATGGCTACACCTTC	CASSLAGRSYGYTF
TRBD1	NA	TRBV9	TRBJ2-7	TGTGCCAGCAGCGTAGTAGGGACAGGGACGGAAGAGCAGTACTTC	CASSVVGTGTEEQYF
NA	few	TRBV28	TRBJ1-2	TGTGCCAGCAGTTTATTAGGGGGTCAGATCTCTGGCTACACCTTC	CASSLLGGQISGYTF
TRBD2	once	TRBV10-1	TRBJ2-3	TGCGCCAGCAGTGAGCGTGTATTGGCGGGAGGCGCGTCAGATACGCAGTATTTT	CASSERVLAGGASDTQYF